This paragraph reports one TCR beta chain. Its antigen is not known. The treatment denotes: some 20 received Ad26.COV2.S at low or high dose, single or two shots; several received placebo; per-sample allocation not given. Specimens were obtained on day 63 following the first vaccine or placebo injection. Trimming pared 5 bases from V and 2 bases from J, leaving 8 bases between. CDR1 LNHDA and CDR2 SQIVND come from the germline V gene (reference sequence). The CDR3 loop spans 13 amino acids. This sample was included in a study of Ad26.COV2.S vaccination and SARS-CoV-2 variants. About the research overall: Ad26.COV2.S, an intramuscular injection, was given once or twice 56 days apart. Overall study findings and caveats: Substantial response breadth was reportedly seen for spike-specific CD8+ and CD4+ T cells after vaccination. Breadth of non-spike TCRs did not differ between vaccinees and placebo recipients.

Only in-frame clones appear in the TCRdb table, and some are missing; sequencing was by immunoSEQ multiplex PCR. The table lists a few hundred thousand clones, 83% of them singletons. The receptor was isolated from a person aged 18-65 years who received the Ad26.COV2.S COVID-19 vaccine or a placebo. The material sequenced was peripheral blood, taken in a trial of Ad26.COV2.S vaccine versus placebo. The V gene is TRBV19, the J gene TRBJ2-3; D remains unclear. This CDR3 reads CASSPPSTDTQYF. The CDR3 DNA reads TGTGCCAGTAGTCCCCCATCCACAGATACGCAGTATTTT. Filled out from reference TRBV19 and TRBJ2-3, the complete variable domain reads DGGITQSPKYLFRKEGQNVTLSCEQNLNHDAMYWYRQDPGQGLRLIYYSQIVNDFQKGDIAEGYSVSREKKESFPLTVTSAQKNPTAFYLCASSPPSTDTQYFGPGTRLTVL.